This T cell receptor beta chain was obtained from a study of OX40 agonist ivuxolimab in advanced cancers. Across the study: Patient treatment consisted of intravenous ivuxolimab administration every 2 weeks at 0.01 to 10 mg/kg. Enrollees could have had prior anti-PD-1, anti-PD-L1 or anti-CTLA-4 therapy, which 40% to 45% had received. One hepatocellular carcinoma and a couple of cutaneous melanoma patients partially responded. Study-wide results and limits: Partial responders treated at 0.1-3.0 mg/kg exhibited clonal expansion among the lowest measured.

About this clone: No antigen is known for it.

Method: immunoSEQ multiplex PCR; TCRdb's copy keeps in-frame clones and lacks some. The sample includes roughly 76,000 clones, roughly 90% of them seen just once. The material sequenced was CD4+ or CD8+ T cells sorted from blood, taken in a trial of the OX40 agonist ivuxolimab. This TCR derives from an adult with an advanced solid tumor such as melanoma, head and neck, liver or kidney cancer.

CDR3 region: CASSPGWGEQYF. CDR3 nucleotide sequence: TGTGCCAGCAGCCCTGGGTGGGGAGAGCAGTACTTC. This rearrangement joins TRBV6-1 to TRBJ2-7; no reliable D call. The CDR3 covers 12 residues. V lost 6 bases to trimming and J lost 7 bases, with 13 bases between them. The germline gives CDR1 MNHNS, CDR2 SASEGT.